This T cell receptor beta chain derives from a study of blood T cell repertoires in COVID-19. The junction had 6 bases not matched to a gene; V was cut back by 4 bases and J by 3 bases. Germline V gene sequence: CDR1 KGHSH, CDR2 LQKENI. This CDR3 has 15 residues. Clones were read by immunoSEQ multiplex PCR, and TCRdb kept only the in-frame ones, dropping some. The sample includes tens of thousands of clones, roughly 80% seen only once; the top ten take around 25%. Sample: peripheral blood. The chain uses TRBV18 and TRBJ2-7; TRBD1 agrees at 10 bases. The sequence was collected from an older man with active or convalescent COVID-19. The CDR3 bases are TGTGCCAGCTCACGACCCGGGACAGGGGTCTACGAGCAGTACTTC. Its protein is CASSRPGTGVYEQYF. The full variable domain, in which reference TRBV18 and TRBJ2-7 provide the parts outside the CDR3, is NAGVMQNPRHLVRRRGQEARLRCSPMKGHSHVYWYRQLPEEGLKFMVYLQKENIIDESGMPKERFSAEFPKEGPSILRIQQVVRGDSAAYFCASSRPGTGVYEQYFGPGTRLTVT.